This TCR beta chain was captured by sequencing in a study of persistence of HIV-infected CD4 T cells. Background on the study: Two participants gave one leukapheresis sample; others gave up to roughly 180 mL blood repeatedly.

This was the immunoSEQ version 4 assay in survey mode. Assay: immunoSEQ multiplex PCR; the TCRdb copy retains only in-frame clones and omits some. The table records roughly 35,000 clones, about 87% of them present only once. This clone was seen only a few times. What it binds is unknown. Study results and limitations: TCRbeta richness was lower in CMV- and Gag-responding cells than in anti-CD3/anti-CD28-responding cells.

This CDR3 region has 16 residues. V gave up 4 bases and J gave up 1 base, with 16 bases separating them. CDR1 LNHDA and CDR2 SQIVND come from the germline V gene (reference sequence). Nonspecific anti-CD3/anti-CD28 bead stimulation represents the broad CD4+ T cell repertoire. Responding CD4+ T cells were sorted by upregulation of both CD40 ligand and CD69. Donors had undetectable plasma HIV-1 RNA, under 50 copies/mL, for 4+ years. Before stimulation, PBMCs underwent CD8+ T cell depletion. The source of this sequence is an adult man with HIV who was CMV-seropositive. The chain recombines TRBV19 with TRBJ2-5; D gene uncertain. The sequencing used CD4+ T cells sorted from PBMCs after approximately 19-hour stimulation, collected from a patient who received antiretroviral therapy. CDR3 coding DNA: TGTGCCAGTAGTAGGGGTGGCAGCCGAGGCCAAGAGACCCAGTACTTC. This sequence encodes CASSRGGSRGQETQYF.